The 13 T cell receptor beta chains below all came from one sample that was sequenced in a study of T cells in Graves' hyperthyroidism and ophthalmopathy. The source material, RNA transcripts, was used to amplify TCR beta CDR3 regions. HTBI primers were the set used in a first-round RT-PCR of the TCR CDR3. TCRdb recomputed calls from the multiplex PCR reads with MiXCR, one row per CDR3 protein. Counted here are about 410,000 distinct CDR3 sequences, 14% to 15% occurring once; the ten biggest clones make up around 14%. The source material was blood. These receptors came from a man between 18 and 29 years old with Graves' ophthalmopathy.

The sample holds a few counts of this clonotype. This may be a read error, as it is one base from a much larger clone. The gene calls are TRBV5-1 and TRBJ2-3, with D perhaps matching TRBD1 (6 bases). The V and J ends lost 4 bases and 0 bases respectively, with 15 bases between them. CDR1 SGHRS and CDR2 YFSETQ come from the germline V gene. This CDR3 has 16 residues. CDR3 protein: CASSPNRAGSTDTQYF. The CDR3 region has the DNA TGCGCCAGCAGCCCCAACAGGGCCGGGAGCACAGATACGCAGTATTTT.

This clonotype was seen at least ten times. This sequence joins TRBV6-2 or TRBV6-3 and TRBJ1-1, with 8 nucleotides matching TRBD1. CDR3 length: 17 residues. Unmatched junction bases numbered 12, after V lost 6 bases and J lost 0 bases. The germline CDR1 and CDR2 sequences are MNHEY and SVGEGT. CDR3: CASRRAWTGWMNTEAFF. The CDR3 DNA reads TGTGCCAGCAGAAGAGCTTGGACAGGGTGGATGAACACTGAAGCTTTCTTT.

This clonotype appeared many times. The rearrangement links TRBV20-1 to TRBJ2-3; 9 bases fit TRBD2. V lost 0 bases to trimming and J lost 4 bases; unmatched junction nucleotides: 8. The CDR3 contains 16 residues. Germline V lookup: CDR1 DFQATT, CDR2 SNEGSKA (reference sequence). CDR3: CSARDQDSGSADTQYF. In nucleotides, the CDR3 is TGCAGTGCTAGAGATCAGGATAGCGGGAGTGCAGATACGCAGTATTTT.

The chain joins TRBV6-1 to TRBJ1-1; tentative D call: TRBD1 (5 bases). Trimming removed 5 bases at V and 3 bases at J, with 22 bases between. CDR1 and CDR2 from the germline V gene are MNHNS and SASEGT. This CDR3 is 17 amino acids long. CDR3: CASSPRFDSRFYTEAFF. In DNA, the CDR3 is TGTGCCAGCAGTCCCCGTTTTGACAGCCGTTTTTACACTGAAGCTTTCTTT.

This clonotype appeared a few times. The V call is TRBV5-8, the J call TRBJ1-3; D perhaps matches TRBD1 (6 bases). The germline V gene encodes CDR1 SGHTS and CDR2 YDEGEE. V was shortened by 3 bases and J by 3 bases, with 13 bases between the two germline ends. The CDR3 contains 15 residues. The CDR3 region is CASSSQGQYGNTIYF. The CDR3 nucleotides read TGTGCCAGCAGCTCTCAGGGGCAGTATGGAAACACCATATATTTT.

The chain is built from TRBV24-1 and TRBJ1-3; D is unclear. Germline V gives CDR1 KGHDR, CDR2 SFDVKD. This CDR3 spans 14 amino acids. The ends were cut back, 5 bases at V and 0 bases at J, with 7 bases in the middle. Here the CDR3 reads CATSAANSGNTIYF. CDR3 nucleotides: TGTGCCACCAGTGCCGCAAACTCTGGAAACACCATATATTTT.

This clonotype was seen ten or more times. The chain combines TRBV7-9 with TRBJ2-3; a possible D gene is TRBD1 (5 bases). This CDR3 region has 12 residues. V was pared by 10 bases and J by 3 bases, with 11 bases between. The germline V gene encodes CDR1 SEHNR and CDR2 FQNEAQ (reference sequence). The CDR3 spells CANARATDTQYF. CDR3 in DNA: TGTGCCAACGCCAGGGCGACAGATACGCAGTATTTT.

There are many counts of this clonotype. The chain uses TRBV27 and TRBJ2-5, with no clear D. Trimming stripped 0 bases from V and 5 bases from J, with 10 bases between. CDR3 length: 14 amino acids. Germline V gene sequence: CDR1 MNHEY, CDR2 SMNVEV (reference sequence). The CDR3 is CASSLSGWKETQYF. The CDR3 DNA follows: TGTGCCAGCAGTTTATCTGGGTGGAAGGAGACCCAGTACTTC.

This clonotype was seen many times. This chain uses TRBV28 with TRBJ1-2, with D perhaps TRBD1 (6 bases). The CDR3 has 13 amino acids. V was shortened by 7 bases and J by 7 bases, with 16 bases between the two germline ends. CDR1 and CDR2 (germline): MDHEN, SYDVKM. The CDR3 DNA is TGTGCCAGCAATCCTCAGGGGTGGGGTGGCTACACCTTC. This encodes CASNPQGWGGYTF.

The rearrangement joins TRBV7-9 to TRBJ2-7; 8 bases line up with TRBD1. Germline assignment: CDR1 SEHNR and CDR2 FQNEAQ (reference sequence). The CDR3 runs to 14 residues. V shed 1 base and J 5 bases; nucleotides not matched to a gene: 4. The CDR3 reads CASSLGTGNNEQYF. The DNA for the CDR3 is TGTGCCAGCAGCTTAGGGACAGGGAATAACGAGCAGTACTTC.

The rearrangement joins TRBV2 to TRBJ2-2; no reliable D call. Trimming left V 3 bases short and J 2 bases short, with 10 bases between. The CDR3 is 15 amino acids. Germline CDR1 SNHLY, CDR2 FYNNEI. The CDR3 nucleotides read TGTGCCAGCAGTGACCCTGCTGGAAACACCGGGGAGCTGTTTTTT. Translated, it gives CASSDPAGNTGELFF.

The chain has TRBV7-2 and TRBJ2-6; a weak D match, TRBD1 (5 bases). The germline V gene encodes CDR1 SGHTA and CDR2 FQGNSA. The CDR3 runs 15 residues. Trimming took off 6 bases at V and 1 base at J, with 10 bases between the two ends. This CDR3 reads CASSSAGSGANVLTF. In DNA, the CDR3 is TGTGCCAGCAGTTCTGCAGGGTCTGGGGCCAACGTCCTGACTTTC. The whole variable domain, filled in from reference TRBV7-2 and TRBJ2-6, reads GAGVSQSPSNKVTEKGKDVELRCDPISGHTALYWYRQSLGQGLEFLIYFQGNSAPDKSGLPSDRFSAERTGGSVSTLTIQRTQQEDSAVYLCASSSAGSGANVLTFGAGSRLTVL.

The sample holds many counts of this clonotype. The chain couples TRBV6-1 to TRBJ2-1; the match to TRBD2 covers 9 bases. The germline gives CDR1 MNHNS, CDR2 SASEGT. After removal of 6 bases from V and 5 bases from J, the junction contained 11 bases not matched to a gene. The CDR3 is 16 amino acids. In DNA form, the CDR3 reads TGTGCCAGCAGCGATCTAGCGGGAAGGCGAAACAATGAGCAGTTCTTC. Protein product: CASSDLAGRRNNEQFF.